These 25 T cell receptor beta chains originate from one sample sequenced in a study of cytomegalovirus exposure and HLA in healthy donors (dated 2017 in TCRdb). Receptor libraries were prepared by the immunoSEQ multiplex PCR assay. For the multiplex PCR, a mixture combining 60 forward primers for TCR Vbeta segments and 13 reverse primers for TCR Jbeta segments was used. TCRdb's version of the immuneACCESS table is confined to in-frame rearrangements and falls short of the full clone set. An unresolved V gene accounts for under half of the shortfall where checked; the remainder is of unknown origin. Recorded for this sample are approximately 150,000 clones; around 82% of them occurred a single time. 5% to 8% of the sample goes to the ten largest clones. Material for sequencing was PBMCs. These receptors were collected from a woman in her thirties or forties in good health and CMV-seropositive.

The gene calls are TRBV9 and TRBJ2-1, with 8 bases fitting TRBD1. With 6 bases clipped from V and 2 bases from J, the junction kept 4 bases outside the gene matches. This CDR3 has 14 residues. CDR1 is SGDLS and CDR2 is YYNGEE in the germline V gene. CDR3 sequence reads: CASTRTGTYNEQFF. The CDR3 DNA follows: TGTGCCAGCACCCGGACAGGGACCTACAATGAGCAGTTCTTC.

V is TRBV27 and J is TRBJ2-4; the match to TRBD2 covers 13 bases. J lost 7 bases, V lost 5 bases, and 5 bases had no gene match. This CDR3 comprises 15 residues. Per germline, CDR1 MNHEY and CDR2 SMNVEV (reference sequence). CDR3 nucleotides: TGTGCCAGCAGTCCCCGACTAGCGGGAGGTAACATTCAGTACTTC. Its translation is CASSPRLAGGNIQYF.

This clone was observed a single time. The rearrangement links TRBV27 to TRBJ2-7; D may be TRBD2 (6 bases). Per the germline V gene, CDR1 is MNHEY and CDR2 is SMNVEV (reference sequence). Trimming left V 2 bases short and J 7 bases short, with 6 bases between. This CDR3 contains 11 residues. The CDR3 DNA reads TGTGCCAGCAGTTTAGGGGGGGAGCAGTACTTC. It codes for CASSLGGEQYF.

The J gene is TRBJ1-1, the V gene TRBV27, with a weak D call TRBD1 (6 bases). CDR1 and CDR2 (germline): MNHEY, SMNVEV (reference sequence). The CDR3 is 15 amino acids. Trimming removed 6 bases at V and 3 bases at J, with 17 bases between. CDR3 amino acids: CASSLFVGADTEAFF. CDR3 sequence (DNA): TGTGCCAGCAGCCTCTTCGTGGGGGCGGACACTGAAGCTTTCTTT.

The CDR3 nucleotides are TGTGCCAGCAGCTGGGACAGGGGATCCTACGAGCAGTACTTC. Residues: CASSWDRGSYEQYF. This chain connects TRBV7-2 to TRBJ2-7; 10 positions agree with TRBD1. The ends lost 4 bases at V and 1 base at J; junction bases unmatched: 1. The CDR3 totals 14 residues. The germline gives CDR1 SGHTA, CDR2 FQGNSA.

This clone was detected only a few times. The chain joins TRBV7-9 to TRBJ2-4; TRBD1 agrees at 7 bases. Germline-derived CDR1 and CDR2 are SEHNR and FQNEAQ (reference sequence). V lost 4 bases to trimming and J lost 6 bases; unmatched junction nucleotides: 6. The CDR3 is 14 amino acids. The CDR3 coding sequence is TGTGCCAGCAGCTCCGGGACAGCGCTAAACATTCAGTACTTC. It yields the protein CASSSGTALNIQYF. Together with reference TRBV7-9 and TRBJ2-4, the CDR3 gives the full variable domain: DTGVSQNPRHKITKRGQNVTFRCDPISEHNRLYWYRQTLGQGPEFLTYFQNEAQLEKSRLLSDRFSAERPKGSFSTLEIQRTEQGDSAMYLCASSSGTALNIQYFGAGTRLSVL.

CDR3 region: CASSVLAGGETQYF. CDR3 nucleotides: TGCGCCAGCAGTGTACTAGCGGGGGGAGAGACCCAGTACTTC. This chain links TRBV4-1 with TRBJ2-5; 12 bases agree with TRBD2. CDR3 length equals 14 residues. V was pared by 6 bases and J by 4 bases, with 3 bases of the junction left unmatched. Germline loops: CDR1 MGHRA, CDR2 YSYEKL.

The V gene is TRBV4-2, the J gene TRBJ2-5; D gene uncertain. CDR1 is LGHNA and CDR2 is YNFKEQ in the germline V gene. With 0 bases removed from V and 1 base from J, the gap between germline ends came to 3 bases. The CDR3 runs to 13 residues. The DNA for the CDR3 is TGTGCCAGCAGCCAAGACTCCCAAGAGACCCAGTACTTC. Translated, it gives CASSQDSQETQYF.

V usage is TRBV9 and J usage is TRBJ2-2; maybe TRBD2 (6 bases). V lost 5 bases and J 1 base, leaving 15 bases between the germline ends. Germline-derived CDR1 and CDR2 are SGDLS and YYNGEE. This CDR3 has 16 amino acids. The CDR3 DNA is TGTGCCAGCAGTGCCTTTGTTAGCGGGAACACCGGGGAGCTGTTTTTT. Its protein is CASSAFVSGNTGELFF.

The chain employs TRBV2 and TRBJ2-2, with TRBD2 matching 7 bases. From germline, CDR1 is SNHLY and CDR2 FYNNEI. The CDR3 spans 15 residues. The V segment lost 6 bases and the J segment 5 bases; nucleotides outside the gene matches: 9. As DNA, the CDR3 is TGTGCCAGCAGGTCGCGGGAGCGGTGGACCGGGGAGCTGTTTTTT. Its translation is CASRSRERWTGELFF.

DNA of the CDR3: TGTGCCAGTAGTGCCGGGCGGCAGGGGGAGCAGCCCCAGCATTTT. This sequence encodes CASSAGRQGEQPQHF. The chain recombines TRBV19 with TRBJ1-5; 7 positions agree with TRBD1. CDR1 and CDR2 from the germline V gene are LNHDA and SQIVND (reference sequence). This CDR3 contains 15 residues. V gave up 5 bases and J gave up 7 bases; unmatched junction bases: 11.

The chain has TRBV6-4 and TRBJ2-1; 8 positions agree with TRBD2. Per the germline V gene, CDR1 is MRHNA and CDR2 is SNTAGT. V was clipped by 0 bases and J by 5 bases; unmatched bases: 3. CDR3 size: 15 residues. CDR3 residues: CASSDSSGGHNEQFF. The CDR3, as DNA: TGTGCCAGCAGTGACTCATCGGGAGGGCACAATGAGCAGTTCTTC.

As for this clone: The sample contains more than one DNA sequence encoding this CDR3. The J gene is TRBJ2-7, the V gene TRBV18; D gene uncertain. Germline CDR1 KGHSH, CDR2 LQKENI. Trimming stripped 2 bases from V and 1 base from J, with 6 bases between. The CDR3 loop spans 13 amino acids. CDR3 nucleotides: TGTGCCAGCTCACCAGGTAGTTCCTACGAGCAGTACTTC. It specifies CASSPGSSYEQYF. The full variable domain, completed using reference TRBV18 and TRBJ2-7, is NAGVMQNPRHLVRRRGQEARLRCSPMKGHSHVYWYRQLPEEGLKFMVYLQKENIIDESGMPKERFSAEFPKEGPSILRIQQVVRGDSAAYFCASSPGSSYEQYFGPGTRLTVT.

J is TRBJ2-7 and V is TRBV6-5, with 9 bases matching TRBD2. With V trimmed by 4 bases and J by 4 bases, 8 bases remained unmatched. There are 15 residues in the CDR3. The germline gives CDR1 MNHEY, CDR2 SVGAGI. The CDR3 spells CASSSQVSGSYEQYF. The CDR3 DNA reads as TGTGCCAGCAGTTCCCAGGTTAGCGGGAGTTACGAGCAGTACTTC.

The chain has TRBV19 and TRBJ1-1, with TRBD1 as a possible D gene (6 bases). The CDR3 is 16 amino acids. V gave up 5 bases and J gave up 3 bases, with 19 bases separating them. Germline V gives CDR1 LNHDA, CDR2 SQIVND (reference sequence). The CDR3 DNA sequence: TGTGCCAGTAGTGCCCTGGGGGCAGGGGACGACACTGAAGCTTTCTTT. This codes for CASSALGAGDDTEAFF. Complete variable domain (other parts from reference TRBV19 and TRBJ1-1): DGGITQSPKYLFRKEGQNVTLSCEQNLNHDAMYWYRQDPGQGLRLIYYSQIVNDFQKGDIAEGYSVSREKKESFPLTVTSAQKNPTAFYLCASSALGAGDDTEAFFGQGTRLTVV.

As to this clone: A read error may account for a junction end that differs from germline. V is TRBV23-1 and J is TRBJ1-2; 9 positions match TRBD1. TRBV23-1 falls under the ORF class, with uncertain function. The CDR3 covers 13 residues. As DNA, the CDR3 is TGCGCCACCAGAACGCCGGGACAGGGATTTCAAAGCTTC. Translating gives CATRTPGQGFQSF.

The sample holds one count of this clone. The V call is TRBV5-4, the J call TRBJ1-2, with TRBD1 as a possible D gene (5 bases). Germline CDR1 and CDR2: SGHNT and YYREEE (reference sequence). This CDR3 spans 14 amino acids. V lost 4 bases, J lost 4 bases, and 14 bases lay in between. The CDR3 spells CASSHSGLIYGYTF. The CDR3 DNA is TGTGCCAGCAGCCACTCGGGACTCATCTATGGCTACACCTTC.

The chain has TRBV28 and TRBJ2-7, with TRBD2 as a possible D gene (6 bases). Trimming pared 10 bases from V and 2 bases from J, leaving 9 bases between. Germline V lookup: CDR1 MDHEN, CDR2 SYDVKM. This CDR3 spans 11 amino acids. This CDR3 reads CAIADPYEQYF. CDR3 nucleotides: TGTGCCATAGCGGATCCCTACGAGCAGTACTTC.

The chain employs TRBV23-1 and TRBJ2-7, with a possible D match to TRBD1 (5 bases). TRBV23-1 is recorded as an ORF, its role being uncertain. The V end lost 2 bases, the J end lost 1 base, and 12 bases lay between the germline ends. This CDR3 is built from 15 residues. The CDR3: CASSQLKTASYEQYF. For the CDR3, the DNA is TGCGCCAGCAGTCAACTTAAGACAGCGTCCTACGAGCAGTACTTC.

This clone has just a few counts. V and J are TRBV7-2 and TRBJ2-7, with a tentative D call TRBD1 (5 bases). The ends were cut back, 2 bases at V and 3 bases at J, with 20 bases in the middle. Germline CDR1 and CDR2: SGHTA and FQGNSA. The CDR3 extends over 17 amino acids. Here the CDR3 DNA reads TGTGCCAGCAGCTTATCGGTGACAGCCACAATTTTCTACGAGCAGTACTTC. Amino acids: CASSLSVTATIFYEQYF.

The chain links TRBV19 to TRBJ2-1, with 8 bases matching TRBD2. With V trimmed by 7 bases and J by 6 bases, 11 bases remained unmatched. CDR1 is LNHDA, CDR2 SQIVND, per germline (reference sequence). The CDR3 is 15 amino acids. The CDR3 coding sequence is TGTGCCAGTAATTTGGAGACTAGCGCCGTCAATGAGCAGTTCTTC. Translated: CASNLETSAVNEQFF.

This sequence joins TRBV5-1 and TRBJ2-3; D gene ambiguous. Germline V gives CDR1 SGHRS, CDR2 YFSETQ. This CDR3 has 14 residues. V was trimmed by 0 bases and J by 4 bases, leaving 9 bases between them. This CDR3 reads CASSLASVADTQYF. Here the CDR3 DNA reads TGCGCCAGCAGCTTGGCCAGTGTCGCAGATACGCAGTATTTT. Full variable domain (remainder filled in from reference TRBV5-1 and TRBJ2-3): KAGVTQTPRYLIKTRGQQVTLSCSPISGHRSVSWYQQTPGQGLQFLFEYFSETQRNKGNFPGRFSGRQFSNSRSEMNVSTLELGDSALYLCASSLASVADTQYFGPGTRLTVL.

The V and J genes are TRBV6-1 and TRBJ2-1; 8 bases are a match to TRBD2. The junction had 12 bases not matched to a gene; V was cut back by 10 bases and J by 4 bases. Germline V CDR1 and CDR2: MNHNS, SASEGT. The CDR3 has 15 amino acids. Here the CDR3 reads CATAPSGYSYNEQFF. CDR3 nucleotides: TGTGCCACCGCCCCTAGCGGGTATAGTTACAATGAGCAGTTCTTC.

The V call is TRBV13, the J call TRBJ2-3; 8 bases align to TRBD1. Germline V gene data show CDR1 as PRHDT and CDR2 as FYEKMQ (reference sequence). Germline trimming cut 4 bases from V and 2 bases from J; bases unmatched to any gene: 20. The CDR3 is made up of 20 amino acids. The CDR3 here is CASSSYRGLRVPQFTDTQYF. The CDR3 region has the DNA TGTGCCAGCAGCTCCTACAGGGGGTTGAGAGTCCCTCAATTCACAGATACGCAGTATTTT.

The chain recombines TRBV19 with TRBJ2-7, with 8 bases lining up with TRBD1. The CDR3 runs to 15 residues. J gave up 2 bases and V 4 bases, and 7 bases lay outside the gene matches. The V gene's germline CDR1 is LNHDA and CDR2 SQIVND (reference sequence). CDR3 sequence: CASSTHGTGAYEQYF. CDR3 coding DNA: TGTGCCAGTAGTACCCACGGGACAGGCGCCTACGAGCAGTACTTC.